This record covers a single T cell receptor (beta chain). V was pared by 0 bases and J by 0 bases, with 6 bases between. This CDR3 has 15 residues. In germline, CDR1 is MGHDK, CDR2 SYGVNS. As handled by the study authors: Reference gene primer amplification yielded estimated nucleated cell counts. TCRdb keeps only in-frame clones here, not all; method: immunoSEQ multiplex PCR. That table is the source of V, J and clone size, and D and trimming were worked out from the DNA. The repertoire holds roughly 260,000 clones, approximately 77% seen once, with approximately 3.1% in the top ten. The entry originates in a study of blood T cell repertoires in COVID-19. Study-level information: Donors in the United States, Italy and Spain gave samples during acute or convalescent COVID-19. PBMCs, B-cell-depleted T cells, or T cells were the source of the cDNA or gDNA that made up the material.

The TCR was taken from a woman younger than 35 with acute or convalescent COVID-19. Sequenced sample: peripheral blood. The chain uses TRBV25-1 and TRBJ1-3; D might be TRBD1 (5 bases). DNA of the CDR3: TGTGCCAGCAGTGAATATGACAGCTCTGGAAACACCATATATTTT. This gives the protein CASSEYDSSGNTIYF.